Shown below are 18 T cell receptor beta chains from a single sample sequenced in a study of beta chain features in type 1 diabetes. Expressed TCRB transcripts were sequenced because the isolated RNA had all been reverse transcribed beforehand. This table comes from immunoSEQ multiplex PCR, and its TCRdb copy is limited to in-frame clones, with some not included. The sample consists of 130,000 to 150,000 clones, roughly 50% of them appearing once. The sequenced sample was Tregs from blood. These receptors were obtained from a man aged 18 to 29 in good health.

V is TRBV9 and J is TRBJ2-6; tentatively, D is TRBD1 (6 bases). Germline V gives CDR1 SGDLS, CDR2 YYNGEE. V was pared by 4 bases and J by 2 bases, with 13 bases between. CDR3 length: 16 amino acids. CDR3 nucleotides: TGTGCCAGCAGCCCCATAGCAGGGGCTGGGGCCAACGTCCTGACTTTC. This sequence encodes CASSPIAGAGANVLTF. The whole variable domain, filled in from reference TRBV9 and TRBJ2-6, reads DSGVTQTPKHLITATGQRVTLRCSPRSGDLSVYWYQQSLDQGLQFLIQYYNGEERAKGNILERFSAQQFPDLHSELNLSSLELGDSALYFCASSPIAGAGANVLTFGAGSRLTVL.

As regards this clone: An end of the junction does not agree with germline; a read error may underlie this. The chain uses TRBV10-3 and TRBJ1-5; D gene unclear. Germline values: CDR1 ENHRY, CDR2 SYGVKD. CDR3 length equals 12 residues. CDR3 coding DNA: TGTGCCATCAGTGATAGCTATCAGCCCCAGCATTTT. This sequence encodes CAISDSYQPQHF.

This clone was counted only a few times. The chain combines TRBV11-2 with TRBJ2-1; TRBD2 agrees at 14 bases. This CDR3 comprises 15 residues. The ends lost 4 bases at V and 6 bases at J; junction bases unmatched: 2. Germline-derived CDR1 and CDR2 are SGHAT and FQNNGV. The CDR3 here is CASSSGLAGGNEQFF. CDR3 DNA: TGTGCCAGCAGCTCCGGACTAGCGGGGGGCAATGAGCAGTTCTTC.

This clone has just a few counts. The rearrangement joins TRBV15 to TRBJ2-2; 8 bases are shared with TRBD1. The CDR3 contains 17 residues. CDR1 is LNHNV, CDR2 YYDKDF, per germline (reference sequence). The V gene end was trimmed by 1 base and the J gene end by 0 bases; junction bases not matched to a gene: 4. The CDR3 DNA is TGTGCCACCAGCAGAGGACAGGGGTACTCGAACACCGGGGAGCTGTTTTTT. Its protein product is CATSRGQGYSNTGELFF.

The V call is TRBV5-1, the J call TRBJ2-5; 8 nucleotides match TRBD2. The end of the DNA aligns better with TRBJ2-7, so the J call may be wrong. CDR3 length: 14 amino acids. Germline-derived CDR1 and CDR2 are SGHRS and YFSETQ. DNA of the CDR3: TGCGCCAGCAGCATTAGCGGGACCACCTACGAGCAGTACTTC. Protein: CASSISGTTYEQYF.

As concerns this clone: At one of its ends the junction is not consistent with the germline gene, which may arise from a read error. The identical CDR3 is also encoded by other nucleotide sequences in the sample. Here the CDR3 DNA reads TGTGCCATCAACAACAGGGCAGCTAGCACAGATACACAGTATTTT. Its protein is CAINNRAASTDTQYF. The chain recombines TRBV10-3 with TRBJ2-3, with D perhaps TRBD1 (6 bases). This CDR3 is built from 15 residues. CDR1 is ENHRY, CDR2 SYGVKD, per germline.

V is TRBV5-1 and J is TRBJ1-4, with D hard to call. The germline gives CDR1 SGHRS, CDR2 YFSETQ. The CDR3 has 13 residues. Trimming pared 4 bases from V and 7 bases from J, leaving 11 bases between. CDR3: CASSEGRSEKLFF. DNA of the CDR3: TGCGCCAGCAGCGAAGGGAGGAGTGAAAAACTGTTTTTT.

The chain couples TRBV14 to TRBJ1-1, with 7 bases that match TRBD1. The CDR3 loop spans 15 amino acids. Trimming at V came to 5 bases and at J to 2 bases, leaving 8 bases not matched to a gene. In germline, CDR1 is SGHDN, CDR2 FVKESK. The CDR3 region is CASSSLRDSNTEAFF. As DNA, the CDR3 is TGTGCCAGCAGCTCACTCCGGGACAGTAACACTGAAGCTTTCTTT.

This chain links TRBV29-1 with TRBJ2-6; 7 nucleotides match TRBD1. The CDR3 has 13 residues. The V gene's germline CDR1 is SQVTM and CDR2 ANQGSEA. CDR3 in amino acids: CCSQGDGANVLTF. The CDR3 DNA follows: TGCTGCAGCCAGGGGGATGGGGCCAACGTCCTGACTTTC.

The sample holds a few counts of this clone. The chain uses TRBV7-9 and TRBJ1-1, with a possible D match to TRBD1 (6 bases). Germline CDR1 reads SEHNR; CDR2 reads FQNEAQ (reference sequence). The V and J ends lost 5 bases and 4 bases respectively, with 17 bases between them. CDR3 length: 15 amino acids. The CDR3 coding sequence is TGTGCCAGCAGCCCGGGGGGCAGGTCAACCACTGAAGCTTTCTTT. Amino acid sequence: CASSPGGRSTTEAFF. The full variable domain, in which reference TRBV7-9 and TRBJ1-1 provide the parts outside the CDR3, is DTGVSQNPRHKITKRGQNVTFRCDPISEHNRLYWYRQTLGQGPEFLTYFQNEAQLEKSRLLSDRFSAERPKGSFSTLEIQRTEQGDSAMYLCASSPGGRSTTEAFFGQGTRLTVV.

The V gene is TRBV5-1, the J gene TRBJ2-7; 7 bases match TRBD2. Germline V CDR1 and CDR2: SGHRS, YFSETQ. After removal of 4 bases from V and 7 bases from J, the junction contained 8 bases not matched to a gene. This CDR3 region has 13 residues. The CDR3 bases are TGCGCCAGCAGCCCCGGGGGGTTCGGGGAGCAGTACTTC. Amino acids: CASSPGGFGEQYF.

This clone was counted only a few times. The chain combines TRBV11-2 with TRBJ1-1; 7 bases are a match to TRBD1. Germline CDR1 and CDR2: SGHAT and FQNNGV. Germline trimming cut 0 bases from V and 3 bases from J; bases unmatched to any gene: 1. The CDR3 is 14 residues long. CDR3 residues: CASSLDGTDTEAFF. In DNA form, the CDR3 reads TGTGCCAGCAGCTTAGACGGGACAGACACTGAAGCTTTCTTT.

The chain employs TRBV9 and TRBJ2-1; 8 nucleotides align to TRBD2. The germline V gene has CDR1 SGDLS and CDR2 YYNGEE. There are 13 residues in the CDR3. V was clipped by 4 bases and J by 10 bases; unmatched bases: 7. The CDR3 protein is CASSPRGGGEQFF. The DNA of the CDR3 is TGTGCCAGCAGCCCCCGGGGCGGGGGGGAGCAGTTCTTC.

Here the CDR3 reads CSVAGGFNEKLFF. For the CDR3, the DNA is TGCAGCGTTGCCGGGGGATTTAATGAAAAACTGTTTTTT. The chain links TRBV29-1 to TRBJ1-4, with D possibly being TRBD1 (5 bases). The germline V and J ends were trimmed by 4 bases and 4 bases, with 10 bases remaining between them. Germline V CDR1 and CDR2: SQVTM, ANQGSEA. The CDR3 contains 13 residues.

The V gene is TRBV2, the J gene TRBJ1-5; D not resolved. Trimming left V 6 bases short and J 0 bases short, with 9 bases between. Germline V lookup: CDR1 SNHLY, CDR2 FYNNEI. CDR3 length: 14 residues. The CDR3: CASSRTNSNQPQHF. DNA for the CDR3: TGTGCCAGCAGCAGAACTAATAGCAATCAGCCCCAGCATTTT.

The chain uses TRBV7-2 and TRBJ1-3, with a tentative D call TRBD1 (6 bases). This CDR3 is 17 amino acids long. V was cut by 1 base and J by 1 base, with 14 bases left in between. Germline V gene data show CDR1 as SGHTA and CDR2 as FQGNSA. The CDR3 nucleotides read TGTGCCAGCAGCTTAGTGGGGGGGCAGAGGTCTGGAAACACCATATATTTT. Amino acid sequence: CASSLVGGQRSGNTIYF.

This clone was counted only a few times. V usage is TRBV19 and J usage is TRBJ2-6; no reliable D call. Germline V gives CDR1 LNHDA, CDR2 SQIVND (reference sequence). Trimming left V 3 bases short and J 2 bases short, with 8 bases between. The CDR3 consists of 15 residues. CDR3 nucleotide sequence: TGTGCCAGTAGTATGAGGAATACTGGGGCCAACGTCCTGACTTTC. Protein product: CASSMRNTGANVLTF.

As regards this clone: The same CDR3 can be traced to other DNA sequences in this sample. J is TRBJ2-3 and V is TRBV5-1; 8 bases fit TRBD1. This CDR3 contains 13 residues. From germline, CDR1 is SGHRS and CDR2 YFSETQ. V was clipped by 5 bases and J by 6 bases; unmatched bases: 5. The CDR3 nucleotides are TGCGCCAGCAGGGACAGGGTAACGGATACGCAGTATTTT. Its translation is CASRDRVTDTQYF.